Each of the 20 T cell receptor beta chains below was sequenced from the same sample in a study of CD8 T cells in ankylosing spondylitis. TCRdb reanalysed the 5' RACE reads using MiXCR and keeps one entry per CDR3 protein. The sample yields 80,000 to 90,000 distinct CDR3 sequences, around 25% seen once. The specimen sequenced was blood, either unsorted or a sorted T cell fraction (not recorded which). The receptors come from a male donor with ankylosing spondylitis or in good health (not recorded which).

The genes are TRBV29-1 and TRBJ2-3, with no clear D. The CDR3 spans 10 residues. V lost 6 bases and J lost 3, with 4 bases in between. Germline-derived CDR1 and CDR2 are SQVTM and ANQGSEA. Written as DNA, the CDR3 is TGCAGCGTCGGTACAGATACGCAGTATTTT. It yields the protein CSVGTDTQYF.

The table lists this clonotype with a few counts. The chain recombines TRBV5-1 with TRBJ1-1; TRBD1 agrees at 7 bases. CDR1 SGHRS and CDR2 YFSETQ come from the germline V gene. V was clipped by 2 bases and J by 3 bases; unmatched bases: 7. There are 15 residues in the CDR3. The DNA for the CDR3 is TGCGCCAGCAGCTTTAGGACAGGACGGGACACTGAAGCTTTCTTT. This encodes CASSFRTGRDTEAFF.

The chain joins TRBV6-4 to TRBJ2-1, with 10 bases that match TRBD2. The CDR3 spans 15 residues. The germline CDR1 and CDR2 sequences are MRHNA and SNTAGT. Trimming cost V 4 bases and J 2 bases; bases outside gene matches: 2. CDR3 DNA sequence: TGTGCCAGCAGTGTGGGACTAGCGCCCTACAATGAGCAGTTCTTC. This encodes CASSVGLAPYNEQFF.

This clonotype was detected a few times. The chain recombines TRBV20-1 with TRBJ1-5; D is uncertain. Trimming shortened V by 0 bases and J by 6 bases, and 9 bases separated the two germline ends. Germline assignment: CDR1 DFQATT and CDR2 SNEGSKA (reference sequence). This CDR3 region has 13 residues. CDR3 sequence (DNA): TGCAGTGCTAGAGACCCCTCCGGTCAGCCCCAGCATTTT. Translated: CSARDPSGQPQHF.

The chain's CDR3 is CASSLGVGSVYEQFF. The CDR3 DNA reads as TGTGCCAGCAGCTTAGGAGTGGGGTCCGTATATGAGCAGTTCTTC. The chain links TRBV28 to TRBJ2-1; D uncertain. This CDR3 is built from 15 residues. The V end was cut by 6 bases, the J end by 8 bases, with 20 bases between. The germline gives CDR1 MDHEN, CDR2 SYDVKM. The whole variable domain, remainder taken from reference TRBV28 and TRBJ2-1, is DVKVTQSSRYLVKRTGEKVFLECVQDMDHENMFWYRQDPGLGLRLIYFSYDVKMKEKGDIPEGYSVSREKKERFSLILESASTNQTSMYLCASSLGVGSVYEQFFGPGTRLTVL.

This clonotype has more than one count but fewer than ten. This chain links TRBV10-2 with TRBJ2-2; 10 bases match TRBD2. This CDR3 region has 15 residues. V gave up 8 bases and J gave up 6 bases; unmatched junction bases: 9. Germline V CDR1 and CDR2: WSHSY, SAAADI. The CDR3 nucleotides read TGCGCCAGCTCCTCGGCTAGCGGGGGACCCGGGGAGCTGTTTTTT. It codes for CASSSASGGPGELFF.

In its sample, this clonotype was seen once. V is TRBV20-1 and J is TRBJ2-4; D is unresolved. The CDR3 covers 13 residues. Germline CDR1 DFQATT, CDR2 SNEGSKA (reference sequence). Trimming took off 0 bases at V and 13 bases at J, with 16 bases between the two ends. The CDR3, as DNA: TGCAGTGCTAGAGATAGAGAAGGGCTAGACCAGTACTTC. It specifies CSARDREGLDQYF.

This chain joins TRBV27 and TRBJ1-6; D might be TRBD1 (6 bases). The CDR3 has 17 amino acids. The V gene's germline CDR1 is MNHEY and CDR2 SMNVEV (reference sequence). V was clipped by 7 bases and J by 2 bases, with 18 bases between them. The CDR3 sequence: CASTLRGPDPYNSPLHF. DNA for the CDR3: TGTGCCAGCACCTTACGGGGGCCCGACCCCTATAATTCACCCCTCCACTTT.

The rearrangement uses TRBV20-1 and TRBJ2-1; possible D gene TRBD2, 5 bases. The CDR3 runs 16 residues. V was pared by 5 bases and J by 0 bases, with 17 bases between. Germline V lookup: CDR1 DFQATT, CDR2 SNEGSKA (reference sequence). The CDR3, as DNA: TGCAGTGCTCCTAAGAGCGGATCAAGCTCCTACAATGAGCAGTTCTTC. It is translated as CSAPKSGSSSYNEQFF.

This clonotype came up a few times. This chain connects TRBV12-3 or TRBV12-4 to TRBJ1-5, with D tentatively TRBD1 (6 bases). This CDR3 is 16 amino acids long. The V end lost 6 bases, the J end lost 0 bases, and 15 bases lay between the germline ends. Written as DNA, the CDR3 is TGTGCCAGCAGCCGCGGGACACCGAATAGCAATCAGCCCCAGCATTTT. Protein: CASSRGTPNSNQPQHF.

A few counts support this clonotype. This chain uses TRBV24-1 with TRBJ2-1; TRBD1 matches at 7 bases. Germline assignment: CDR1 KGHDR and CDR2 SFDVKD. V was pared by 7 bases and J by 3 bases, with 11 bases of the junction left unmatched. The CDR3 runs to 16 residues. As DNA, the CDR3 is TGTGCCACCAGGTGGACAGGTGGGGGTCACTACAATGAGCAGTTCTTC. Amino acid sequence: CATRWTGGGHYNEQFF.

This clonotype was detected a few times. CDR3 bases: TGCGCCAGCAGCCCCTTAGGACAGGGGCATAACTATGGCTACACCTTC. Its protein product is CASSPLGQGHNYGYTF. This chain connects TRBV5-1 to TRBJ1-2; TRBD1 aligns across 9 bases. Germline assignment: CDR1 SGHRS and CDR2 YFSETQ. Losses at the gene ends were 4 bases for V and 1 base for J; bases not matched to a gene: 8. The CDR3 extends over 16 amino acids.

This clonotype was counted only a few times. The chain employs TRBV12-3 or TRBV12-4 and TRBJ1-2, with D unresolved. The CDR3 is 13 amino acids. The ends were cut back, 7 bases at V and 5 bases at J, with 14 bases in the middle. DNA for the CDR3: TGTGCCAGCAATAAACTGACGGAATATGGCTACACCTTC. Translation gives CASNKLTEYGYTF.

The V and J genes are TRBV6-1 and TRBJ2-1, with D possibly being TRBD2 (7 bases). Germline V CDR1 and CDR2: MNHNS, SASEGT. This CDR3 is 15 amino acids long. V was trimmed by 7 bases and J by 4 bases, leaving 17 bases between them. In DNA form, the CDR3 reads TGTGCCAGCAAAAGGGGGGGATCTCCTTACAATGAGCAGTTCTTC. Amino acids: CASKRGGSPYNEQFF.

The chain has TRBV12-3 or TRBV12-4 and TRBJ1-1; perhaps TRBD1 as D (5 bases). Trimming took off 3 bases at V and 7 bases at J, with 12 bases between the two ends. CDR3 length equals 13 residues. CDR3 sequence (DNA): TGTGCCAGCAGTTTCCTAGACAGCATTGAAGCTTTCTTT. It encodes CASSFLDSIEAFF.

A few counts support this clonotype. The chain uses TRBV7-8 and TRBJ2-2, with a possible D match to TRBD1 (6 bases). The CDR3 totals 14 residues. Looked up from germline, CDR1 is SGHVS and CDR2 is FQNEAQ. Trimming removed 5 bases at V and 7 bases at J, with 14 bases between. The CDR3 loop is CASSVDSSVGELFF. CDR3 nucleotide sequence: TGTGCCAGCAGCGTGGACAGTTCAGTCGGGGAGCTGTTTTTT.

This clonotype was recorded a few times. The chain has TRBV18 and TRBJ2-7, with TRBD2 as a possible D gene (6 bases). The CDR3 totals 14 residues. Trimming shortened V by 5 bases and J by 6 bases, and 17 bases separated the two germline ends. The germline CDR1 and CDR2 sequences are KGHSH and LQKENI. The CDR3 loop reads CASSAQGGLGEQYV. CDR3 in DNA: TGTGCCAGCTCAGCCCAGGGAGGTTTAGGCGAGCAGTACGTC.

This clonotype was seen a few times. CDR3 sequence: CASSLKRERDEQFF. Here the CDR3 DNA reads TGCGCCAGCAGCTTAAAGCGGGAGAGGGATGAGCAGTTCTTC. The V and J genes are TRBV5-1 and TRBJ2-1; TRBD2 matches at 8 bases. This CDR3 has 14 residues. Germline V CDR1 and CDR2: SGHRS, YFSETQ. The ends lost 2 bases at V and 8 bases at J; junction bases unmatched: 6. Full variable domain (outside the CDR3, taken from reference TRBV5-1 and TRBJ2-1): KAGVTQTPRYLIKTRGQQVTLSCSPISGHRSVSWYQQTPGQGLQFLFEYFSETQRNKGNFPGRFSGRQFSNSRSEMNVSTLELGDSALYLCASSLKRERDEQFFGPGTRLTVL.

This sequence joins TRBV10-3 and TRBJ1-1, with TRBD1 matching over 11 bases. Germline CDR1 is ENHRY and CDR2 is SYGVKD. The CDR3 has 13 amino acids. The V segment lost 4 bases and the J segment 10 bases; nucleotides outside the gene matches: 5. The CDR3: CAISGDRGERAFF. Written as DNA, the CDR3 is TGTGCCATCAGTGGGGACAGGGGGGAGCGAGCTTTCTTT.

The genes are TRBV7-2 and TRBJ2-1, with 7 bases identical to TRBD2. J gave up 4 bases and V 1 base, and 4 bases lay outside the gene matches. The CDR3 consists of 15 residues. CDR1 is SGHTA and CDR2 is FQGNSA in the germline V gene. The CDR3 DNA follows: TGTGCCAGCAGCTTAGTGGGGACTACATACAATGAGCAGTTCTTC. This encodes CASSLVGTTYNEQFF. Together with reference TRBV7-2 and TRBJ2-1, the CDR3 gives the full variable domain: GAGVSQSPSNKVTEKGKDVELRCDPISGHTALYWYRQSLGQGLEFLIYFQGNSAPDKSGLPSDRFSAERTGGSVSTLTIQRTQQEDSAVYLCASSLVGTTYNEQFFGPGTRLTVL.